This TCR beta chain was obtained from a study of blood T cell repertoires in COVID-19. Study context: The study drew acute and convalescent COVID-19 samples from the United States, Italy and Spain. T cells, B-cell-depleted T cells, or PBMCs provided the cDNA or gDNA that served as material.

Between the trimmed V and J ends, which lost 7 bases and 1 base, there was a span of 8 bases. Germline CDR1 and CDR2: SQVTM and ANQGSEA. The CDR3 runs 12 residues. Clones were read by immunoSEQ multiplex PCR, and TCRdb kept only the in-frame ones, dropping some. The sample lists tens of thousands of clones; 80% were seen once. Sequences were obtained from peripheral blood. V usage is TRBV29-1 and J usage is TRBJ1-3; D remains unclear. The TCR sequence derives from a human donor in a cohort sampled during active COVID-19. CDR3 DNA: TGCAGCGCCTCTCAGTCTGGAAACACCATATATTTT. Translating it yields CSASQSGNTIYF.